Listed below are T cell receptor beta chains from one sample, sequenced in a study of blood T cells in healthy people across ages. TCRdb reanalysed the 5' RACE reads using MiXCR and keeps one entry per CDR3 protein. In the table there are about 1.8 million distinct CDR3 sequences, 49% of which are singletons. What was sequenced was blood. These TCRs come from a woman aged 40 to 50 in good health. The CDR3 runs from the conserved cysteine through the conserved F or W. The D gene is left open where the match is weak. Size tells how often a clone was seen (once, few, many) or the class of an expanded clone, and some rows leave it out.

abundance	v_gene	d_gene	j_gene	CDR3nt	CDR3aa
few	TRBV27	.	TRBJ2-5	TGTGCCAGCAGTTTATCGCCTATGGGCGGTCGGCAAGAGACCCAGTACTTC	CASSLSPMGGRQETQYF
few	TRBV7-2	TRBD2	TRBJ2-3	TGTGCCAGCAGCTTTACCGGGGGGGCCCCCACAGATACGCAGTATTTT	CASSFTGGAPTDTQYF
few	TRBV2	.	TRBJ2-7	TGTGCCAGCAGTGTGCCCAGCTCCTACGAGCAGTACTTC	CASSVPSSYEQYF
few	TRBV5-1	TRBD1	TRBJ2-5	TGCGCCAGCAGCCTCCTACAGGGACCCCAGGGGGAGCAGTACTTC	CASSLLQGPQGEQYF
.	TRBV6-6	TRBD1	TRBJ2-3	TGTGCCAGCAGGGACAGGGGATATAGCACAGATACGCAGTATTTT	CASRDRGYSTDTQYF
few	TRBV28	.	TRBJ1-2	TGTGCCAGCAGTTTTTACGGGGGCTACACCTTC	CASSFYGGYTF
.	TRBV4-3	TRBD2	TRBJ2-1	TGCGCCAGCAGCCAAGAACGGCAACCGGGACTAGATGAGCAGTTCTTC	CASSQERQPGLDEQFF
.	TRBV28	TRBD1	TRBJ1-2	TGTGCCAGCAGTTTCCCCAGGGGGCGTTATGGCTACACCTTC	CASSFPRGRYGYTF
few	TRBV7-9	TRBD1	TRBJ1-2	TGTGCCAGCACCGAGGGACAGCTTAACTATGGCTACACCTTC	CASTEGQLNYGYTF
few	TRBV4-2	TRBD1	TRBJ2-1	TGTGCCAGCAGCCAAATGACAGGGGTAGACGAGCAGTTCTTC	CASSQMTGVDEQFF
.	TRBV4-2	TRBD2	TRBJ2-3	TGTGCCAGCAGCCAAGGGCAGCGGGGGGACACAGATACGCAGTATTTT	CASSQGQRGDTDTQYF
few	TRBV6-6	TRBD2	TRBJ2-7	TGTGCCGGCAGTACGGGACTCAGGGAGGGTTACGAGCAGTACTTC	CAGSTGLREGYEQYF
.	TRBV28	TRBD1	TRBJ2-5	TGTGCCAGCACACAGGGGGCCTGGGAGACCCAGTACTTC	CASTQGAWETQYF
once	TRBV27	.	TRBJ2-3	TGTGCCAGCAGTTTGACTAGACCCTACACAGATACGCAGTATTTT	CASSLTRPYTDTQYF
.	TRBV24-1	TRBD1	TRBJ2-3	TGTGCCACCAGTGAGGGACAGGGGTGGACAGATACGCAGTATTTT	CATSEGQGWTDTQYF
.	TRBV12-3/TRBV12-4	TRBD1	TRBJ1-1	TGTGCCAGCAGGATGACAGGGGTGGCGAACACTGAAGCTTTCTTT	CASRMTGVANTEAFF
many	TRBV4-3	.	TRBJ2-4	TGCGCCAGCAGCCAAGTTACGGGGATGGGAAACATTCAGTACTTC	CASSQVTGMGNIQYF
.	TRBV6-1	.	TRBJ2-6	TGTGCCAGCAGTGTCGGAACTGGGAGCTCTGGGGCCAACGTCCTGACTTTC	CASSVGTGSSGANVLTF
.	TRBV27	.	TRBJ1-5	TGTGCCAGCAGTCTAACCGGGGCATCCCTCAACAGCAATCAGCCCCAGCATTTT	CASSLTGASLNSNQPQHF
.	TRBV3-1	.	TRBJ1-5	TGTGCCAGCAGCCAAGGGTTCTTGTCAATCAATCAGCCCCAGCATTTT	CASSQGFLSINQPQHF
.	TRBV5-1	.	TRBJ2-1	TGCGCCAGCAGCTTTGAGGCGGGGGCGACAATGAGTGAGCAGTTCTTC	CASSFEAGATMSEQFF
.	TRBV7-6	TRBD2	TRBJ2-7	TGTGCCAGCAGCTGGGGGACTAGTCCCTACGAGCAGTACTTC	CASSWGTSPYEQYF
once	TRBV6-2/TRBV6-3	.	TRBJ1-5	TGTGCCAGCAGTTACTTCGGGGGTGAAAATCAGCCCCAGCATTTT	CASSYFGGENQPQHF
few	TRBV4-3	.	TRBJ1-4	TGCGCCAGCAGCCAAGGGGGGGGCGGGGGTGAAAAACTGTTTTTT	CASSQGGGGGEKLFF
.	TRBV7-3	.	TRBJ2-3	TGTGCCAGCAGCTTAGGTGCTCGCGGAGTCACAGATACGCAGTATTTT	CASSLGARGVTDTQYF
.	TRBV4-3	TRBD2	TRBJ2-1	TGCGCCAGCAGCCAAGATCGTTTCGGGCTAGCGGCGAATGAGCAGTTCTTC	CASSQDRFGLAANEQFF
.	TRBV20-1	.	TRBJ1-2	TGCAGCGCTAGACTAGGGACCTATGGCTACACCTTC	CSARLGTYGYTF
.	TRBV7-2	.	TRBJ1-2	TGTGCCAGCAGCCCTATGAGAGGGAGCTATGGCTACACCTTC	CASSPMRGSYGYTF
.	TRBV9	.	TRBJ1-5	TGTGCCAGCAGCCCCGGAAGCGGGAATAGCAATCAGCCCCAGCATTTT	CASSPGSGNSNQPQHF
once	TRBV20-1	.	TRBJ2-1	TGCAGTGCACCCACACAGGGAAGCAATGAGCAGTTCTTC	CSAPTQGSNEQFF
.	TRBV20-1	.	TRBJ2-5	TGCAGTGCTAGAGGGCCCCAGACCCAGTACTTC	CSARGPQTQYF
.	TRBV12-3/TRBV12-4	.	TRBJ1-5	TGTGCCAGCACCGAGTATAGCAATCAGCCCCAGCATTTT	CASTEYSNQPQHF
few	TRBV28	.	TRBJ2-1	TGTGCCAGCAGTCCCGGGGGCTTCGGGGTAGGGAATGAGCAGTTCTTC	CASSPGGFGVGNEQFF
.	TRBV9	TRBD1	TRBJ1-1	TGTGCCAGCAGCGTGGGGACAGGGCTTGATACTGAAGCTTTCTTT	CASSVGTGLDTEAFF
.	TRBV6-1	TRBD1	TRBJ2-4	TGTGCCAGCAGTGCTGGACAGGGAGGATTGACCAAAAACATTCAGTACTTC	CASSAGQGGLTKNIQYF
once	TRBV3-1	.	TRBJ2-1	TGTGCCAGCAGCCAAGAAATGGTGCGGCCCTACAATGAGCAGTTCTTC	CASSQEMVRPYNEQFF
.	TRBV2	.	TRBJ1-1	TGTGCCAGCCCCCTCCCTGGGGGGCAGATAACTGAAGCTTTCTTT	CASPLPGGQITEAFF
many	TRBV20-1	.	TRBJ2-1	TGCAGTGCTAGCGGGAGCTCCTACAATGAGCAGTTCTTC	CSASGSSYNEQFF
.	TRBV4-3	.	TRBJ1-5	TGCGCCAGCAGCTCTCAGAGAAGCAATCAGCCCCAGCATTTT	CASSSQRSNQPQHF
.	TRBV9	TRBD2	TRBJ2-5	TGTGCCAGCAGCGTAGCCGGAGCGGGGGATTTCCAAGAGACCCAGTACTTC	CASSVAGAGDFQETQYF
.	TRBV2	.	TRBJ2-7	TGTGCCAGCAATAAACAGCTCTACGAGCAGTACTTC	CASNKQLYEQYF
.	TRBV20-1	TRBD2	TRBJ2-3	TGCAGTGCGGACGGACTAGCTTCGGGCGATACGCAGTATTTT	CSADGLASGDTQYF
.	TRBV7-6	.	TRBJ2-7	TGTGCCAGCAGCATCGGACAGCGCTCCTACGAGCAGTACTTC	CASSIGQRSYEQYF
few	TRBV9	.	TRBJ2-5	TGTGCCAGCAGCGTAGGACAAGAAGAGACCCAGTACTTC	CASSVGQEETQYF
.	TRBV28	TRBD1	TRBJ1-2	TGTGCCAGCAGCCGAGTCCCGGGACAGGGCGGCTACACCTTC	CASSRVPGQGGYTF
.	TRBV12-3/TRBV12-4	TRBD1	TRBJ2-1	TGTGCCAGCAGCCGCATCTTAGGGACAGGCACCACTGGGAACAATGAGCAGTTCTTC	CASSRILGTGTTGNNEQFF
.	TRBV20-1	TRBD1	TRBJ1-1	TGCAGTGCTAGAAGACAGGGGCAGAACACTGAAGCTTTCTTT	CSARRQGQNTEAFF
.	TRBV29-1	.	TRBJ2-5	TGCAGCGTCCTTCCCGTAGGCGGGGGCTTAAAGAATGAGCAGTACTTC	CSVLPVGGGLKNEQYF
few	TRBV6-1	.	TRBJ2-4	TGTGCCAGCAGTCAGACCGGGACCAAAAACATTCAGTACTTC	CASSQTGTKNIQYF
.	TRBV27	TRBD1	TRBJ2-7	TGTGCCAGCAGTCCACAAGACAGGGGAATCTCCTACGAGCAGTACTTC	CASSPQDRGISYEQYF
.	TRBV12-3/TRBV12-4	TRBD2	TRBJ2-5	TGTGCCAGCAGTTGGACTAGCGGGGGGCGGTGGACCCAGTACTTC	CASSWTSGGRWTQYF
.	TRBV6-2/TRBV6-3	.	TRBJ2-7	TGTACCACGAAGGCGGACAGATCCTACGAGCAGTACTTC	CTTKADRSYEQYF
once	TRBV18	TRBD1	TRBJ2-7	TGTGCCAGCTCAATCACCGGTATGGGACAGTCTGTCCTCAATGAGCAGTACTTC	CASSITGMGQSVLNEQYF
few	TRBV20-1	.	TRBJ2-4	TGCAGTGCTAGCGCAGGGCCCTTCGGAAACATTCAGTACTTC	CSASAGPFGNIQYF
.	TRBV29-1	.	TRBJ1-2	TGCAGCGTTGCGGGGGGGGCTAACTATGGCTACACCTTC	CSVAGGANYGYTF
few	TRBV6-2/TRBV6-3	.	TRBJ2-7	TGTGCCAGCCGGCCTCCGGGGACCTACGAGCAGTACTTC	CASRPPGTYEQYF
once	TRBV12-3/TRBV12-4	.	TRBJ2-7	TGTGCCAGCAGTTTAAATCGGGCAGGGAGGCAGCAGTACTTC	CASSLNRAGRQQYF
.	TRBV6-4	TRBD2	TRBJ2-3	TGTGCCAGCAGTGACTCCGGACTAGCGGGGGGGCCCACAGATACGCAGTATTTT	CASSDSGLAGGPTDTQYF
.	TRBV2	.	TRBJ2-3	TGTGCCAGCAGTGAATCTCTCCGGGACAAGAGCACAGATACGCAGTATTTT	CASSESLRDKSTDTQYF